These 5 T cell receptor beta chains were all obtained from the same sample, sequenced in a study of spatial heterogeneity in lung cancer. TCRdb reanalysed the 5' RACE reads using MiXCR and keeps one entry per CDR3 protein. Of more than 4,000 distinct CDR3 sequences in the sample, less than 3.5% are singletons; the top ten hold approximately 25%. The sample's time point: sample taken at primary tumor resection. Sample: normal lung tissue next to the tumor, taken at surgery. All receptors come from a male donor with early-stage non-small cell lung cancer.

This clonotype is judged medium-sized (0.01 to 0.1%). The rearrangement joins TRBV7-9 to TRBJ2-2, with TRBD2 matching over 9 bases. Germline V gene lookup returns CDR1 SEHNR and CDR2 FQNEAQ (reference sequence). This CDR3 is built from 15 residues. With 3 bases clipped from V and 4 bases from J, the junction kept 3 bases outside the gene matches. The CDR3 loop is CASSFSGGSTGELFF. The CDR3 DNA follows: TGTGCCAGCAGCTTCAGCGGGGGGAGCACCGGGGAGCTGTTTTTT.

At least ten counts were recorded for this clonotype. The rearrangement uses TRBV30 and TRBJ1-1; D is ambiguous. CDR3 length: 15 amino acids. Germline-derived CDR1 and CDR2 are GTSNPN and SVGIG (reference sequence). Between the trimmed V and J ends, which lost 0 bases and 1 base, there was a span of 12 bases. The CDR3 is CAWSVGSGRNTEAFF. The CDR3, as DNA: TGTGCCTGGAGTGTGGGGTCCGGTCGGAACACTGAAGCTTTCTTT.

By share, this clonotype ranks as medium-sized. The chain has TRBV2 and TRBJ1-5, with D hard to call. The CDR3 contains 16 residues. Germline CDR1 is SNHLY and CDR2 is FYNNEI. Trimming pared 3 bases from V and 1 base from J, leaving 13 bases between. CDR3 in DNA: TGTGCCAGCAGTGACGGTAGCGGTTTGAGCAATCAGCCCCAGCATTTT. Residues: CASSDGSGLSNQPQHF.

At least ten counts were recorded for this clonotype. The CDR3 coding sequence is TGTGCCAGCACCGGTCTGGGGGGCAGCACAGATACGCAGTATTTT. Translated, it gives CASTGLGGSTDTQYF. The chain joins TRBV5-5 to TRBJ2-3; the D call may be TRBD1 or TRBD2 (6 bases each). Looked up from germline, CDR1 is SGHKS and CDR2 is YYEKEE (reference sequence). The CDR3 length is 15 residues. The germline V and J ends were trimmed by 6 bases and 0 bases, with 14 bases remaining between them.

As regards this clonotype: This could be a read error, since a much larger clone is one nucleotide away. The chain is built from TRBV6-1 and TRBJ1-6; 7 nucleotides match TRBD1. Per the germline V gene, CDR1 is MNHNS and CDR2 is SASEGT. The CDR3 sequence is 15 residues long. CDR3 in amino acids: CASTAVGQLNSPPHF. The CDR3 DNA follows: TGTGCCAGCACCGCCGTGGGACAGCTCAATTCACCCCCCCACTTT.